The present T cell receptor (beta chain) was sequenced within a study of T cell responses to AZD1222 COVID-19 vaccine. Study outcomes and limitations: Seropositive AZD1222 recipients at baseline numbered only five or six.

Clones were sequenced by immunoSEQ multiplex PCR, and TCRdb holds only the in-frame ones, with some missing. The table has approximately 180,000 clones, just over 90% seen once. V lost 0 bases to trimming and J lost 1 base; unmatched junction nucleotides: 12. Germline V gene lookup returns CDR1 SGHNT and CDR2 YYREEE (reference sequence). CDR3 length: 18 amino acids. As regards this clone: The antigen is undetermined.

This rearrangement joins TRBV5-4 to TRBJ1-1; TRBD1 aligns across 7 bases. The sequenced sample was peripheral blood, obtained on day 0 of AZD1222 vaccination. The sequence was obtained from an adult in good health. The CDR3 region is CASSLGGAPGQKNTEAFF. For the CDR3, the DNA is TGTGCCAGCAGCTTGGGGGGGGCGCCGGGACAGAAGAACACTGAAGCTTTCTTT.